The clone carrying this T cell receptor (beta chain) appeared a few times. The antigen remains unidentified. The entry originates in a study of beta chain features in type 1 diabetes. Stem cell-like memory, regulatory, central memory and naive CD4+ cells were sorted via CD45RO/CCR7/CD25/CD127/CD95/CD27. The study reverse transcribed the entire isolated RNA, so it sequenced expressed TCRB transcripts. TCRdb's copy holds only in-frame clones and misses some; the assay was immunoSEQ multiplex PCR. Of some 240,000 clones in the sample, 16% were seen once. Germline V gene lookup returns CDR1 SQVTM and CDR2 ANQGSEA. The CDR3 covers 14 residues. The junction had 11 bases not matched to a gene; V was cut back by 5 bases and J by 7 bases. Study outcomes and limitations: Across all four CD4+ subsets, people with type 1 diabetes showed modestly shorter TCRB CDR3s. Small HLA sub-analyses could not settle whether HLA shapes TCRB rearrangement. Reduced insertions and increased deletions marked VDJ junctions in type 1 diabetes patients.

The chain has TRBV29-1 and TRBJ2-7, with 10 bases fitting TRBD1. The source material was naive CD4+ T cells from blood. This receptor was obtained from a man aged 25-40 years with type 1 diabetes. The CDR3 is CSVLGGQGFREQYF. CDR3 sequence (DNA): TGCAGCGTTTTAGGGGGACAGGGGTTTAGGGAGCAGTACTTC.